These T cell receptor beta chains were read from a single sample in a study of Graves' ophthalmopathy and Graves' hyperthyroidism. TCRdb re-analysed the multiplex PCR reads in MiXCR, keeping a single row per CDR3 protein. The sample has about 600,000 distinct CDR3 sequences, less than 40% seen once. Sequenced material: peripheral blood or thyroid tissue (not recorded which). These receptors originate from an adult man with Graves' hyperthyroidism. Both conserved end residues are part of each CDR3. D genes are given only for firm matches. The size field is filled for only some rows; it gives once, few, many or a size class.

TRBV7-8	TRBJ2-7	TRBD1	many	TGTGCCAGCAGCATTATGCAGGGGGCGATAGGGGACTACGAGCAGTACTTC	CASSIMQGAIGDYEQYF
TRBV6-5	TRBJ2-2	NA	once	TGTGCCAGCAGGCACAGAAACACCGGGGAGCTGTGTTTT	CASRHRNTGELCF
TRBV29-1	TRBJ2-5	TRBD2	NA	TGCAGCGTTATGTTGGGACTAGCGGGGGGGCCGGAGACCCAGTACTTC	CSVMLGLAGGPETQYF
TRBV12-3/TRBV12-4	TRBJ1-5	NA	many	TGTGCCAGCAGCCCCGAGAATCAGCCCCAGCATTTT	CASSPENQPQHF
TRBV7-6	TRBJ1-5	NA	many	TGTGCCAGCAGCGCCGGTCGGGGTCCCAATCAGCCCCAGCATTTT	CASSAGRGPNQPQHF
TRBV29-1	TRBJ2-7	NA	many	TGCAGCGTTGAACAGGCGGGTTACGAGCAGTACTTC	CSVEQAGYEQYF
TRBV28	TRBJ1-5	TRBD1	few	TGTGCCAGCAGTTTATTTCGACAGGGAAACAATCAGCCCCAGCATTTT	CASSLFRQGNNQPQHF
TRBV19	TRBJ2-2	NA	once	TGTGCCGGTTCTGGCAGGTCAGCCGGGGAGCTGTTTTTT	CAGSGRSAGELFF
TRBV14	TRBJ2-3	TRBD1	few	TGTGCCAGCAGCCCCCGGGACAGATTAGATACGCAGTATTTT	CASSPRDRLDTQYF
TRBV7-6	TRBJ2-5	NA	many	TGTGCCAGCAGCTTAGGGTTCGGCAGGGGAGAGACCCAGTACTTC	CASSLGFGRGETQYF
TRBV20-1	TRBJ2-7	TRBD1	many	TGCAGTGCTCCAAACTCGGGACAGCCCTACGAGCAGTACTTC	CSAPNSGQPYEQYF
TRBV7-2	TRBJ2-1	TRBD1	NA	TGTGCCAGCAGCTGGACAGGGCCCCACAATGAGCAGTTCTTC	CASSWTGPHNEQFF
TRBV6-6	TRBJ2-7	TRBD2	few	TGTGCCAGCAGGCAGGGACTAGCGGGAGTGCCCCGCTCCTACGAGCAGTACTTC	CASRQGLAGVPRSYEQYF
TRBV24-1	TRBJ2-3	NA	NA	TGTGCCACCAGTGACCCCGTTAGCACAGATACGCAGTATTTT	CATSDPVSTDTQYF
TRBV12-3/TRBV12-4	TRBJ1-5	NA	few	TGTGCCAGCAGTTTTGACAGGTTGGAGCCCCAGCATTTT	CASSFDRLEPQHF
TRBV28	TRBJ1-2	NA	NA	TGTGCCAGCTCCCATGGCGGCAGCGCCAACTATGACTACACCTTC	CASSHGGSANYDYTF
TRBV24-1	TRBJ2-2	NA	few	TGTGCCACCAGTGCCGGGCCTTCTGTTGGCACCGGGGAGCTGTTTTTT	CATSAGPSVGTGELFF
TRBV29-1	TRBJ1-5	TRBD1	many	TGCAGCGTTGTTTTCGACAGGGGTAACAATCAGCCCCAGCATTTT	CSVVFDRGNNQPQHF
TRBV2	TRBJ1-5	NA	many	TGTGCCAGCAGTGAAAGCAATCAGCCCCAGCATTTT	CASSESNQPQHF
TRBV6-1	TRBJ1-2	TRBD1	few	TGTGCCAGCAGTGACTACGGACAGGGAAGATCTGGTAACTATGGCTACACCTTC	CASSDYGQGRSGNYGYTF
TRBV5-1	TRBJ2-2	TRBD2	many	TGCGCCAGCAGCTTTAGCGGGGCCCACACCGGGGAGCTGTTTTTT	CASSFSGAHTGELFF
TRBV7-8	TRBJ1-3	NA	many	TGTGCCAGCAGCGTAAGGGTGGCAGTTTCTGGAAACACCATATATTTT	CASSVRVAVSGNTIYF
TRBV2	TRBJ2-5	TRBD2	few	TGTGCCAGCAGTGGCGGGGGGGCCCCTCAAGAGACCCAGTACTTC	CASSGGGAPQETQYF
TRBV15	TRBJ2-5	NA	many	TGTGCCGCCAGCAGAGAGGGGTGGGACCAAGAGACCCAGTACTTC	CAASREGWDQETQYF
TRBV15	TRBJ1-5	NA	many	TGTGCCACCAGCAGAGAGCCAGGGTGGCCTCGCAATCAGCCCCAGCATTTT	CATSREPGWPRNQPQHF
TRBV4-1	TRBJ1-4	NA	many	TGCGCCAGCAGCCAAGAGCCGGGTCGGGGTGAAAAACTGTTTTTT	CASSQEPGRGEKLFF
TRBV5-1	TRBJ2-7	NA	NA	TGCGCCAGCAGCTTAGCTGGACTCACCTACGAGCAGTACTTC	CASSLAGLTYEQYF
TRBV20-1	TRBJ2-3	NA	NA	TGCAGTGCTAGAGAGGTCAGGGGGGCAGATACGCAGTATTTT	CSAREVRGADTQYF
TRBV6-1	TRBJ2-7	TRBD2	NA	TGCGCCAGCAGCCTAAATCTGCAGCGGGATTACGAGCAGTACTTC	CASSLNLQRDYEQYF
TRBV28	TRBJ2-7	NA	many	TGTGCCACCGCCTGGGCCTACGAGCAGTACTTC	CATAWAYEQYF
TRBV19	TRBJ2-2	TRBD2	many	TGTGCCAGTAGTAATAGCGGGGGGGTGACCGGGGAGCTGTTTTTT	CASSNSGGVTGELFF
TRBV6-1	TRBJ2-7	TRBD2	NA	TGTGCCAGCAGTGGAGTTTGGACTAGCGGCTACGAGCAGTACTTC	CASSGVWTSGYEQYF
TRBV20-1	TRBJ1-4	NA	NA	TGCAGTGCTAGAGAGGAGGGCTACCGGGACATCTCTTTGGCAACTAATGAAAAACTGTTTTTT	CSAREEGYRDISLATNEKLFF
TRBV7-9	TRBJ2-3	NA	NA	TGTGCCAGCAGCTTAGCAGCGGGCAGGGATACGCAGTATTTT	CASSLAAGRDTQYF
TRBV24-1	TRBJ2-1	TRBD2	NA	TGTGCCACCAGTGATTTGCAACTAGCGGGAGGGGTCAATGAGCAGTTCTTC	CATSDLQLAGGVNEQFF
TRBV2	TRBJ2-5	NA	many	TGTGCCAGCAGTGTTTTTTCAGGGACCGGAGGGGAGACCCAGTACTTC	CASSVFSGTGGETQYF
TRBV5-5	TRBJ1-1	TRBD1	NA	TGCGCCAGCAGCTTGGTCCGGACAGGGCTCGTCTTT	CASSLVRTGLVF
TRBV24-1	TRBJ2-3	TRBD1	NA	TGTGCCACCAGTGATCCTGGGACAGACACAGATACGCAGTATTTT	CATSDPGTDTDTQYF
TRBV7-9	TRBJ1-4	NA	NA	TGTGCCAGCTCACCTAAGGCCTCTAATGAAAAACTGTTTTTT	CASSPKASNEKLFF
TRBV7-6	TRBJ1-1	NA	NA	TGTGCCAGCAGCTCCCCATCAGGGTACAATGAAGCTTTCTTT	CASSSPSGYNEAFF
TRBV20-1	TRBJ2-5	NA	many	TGCAGTGCTAGCCCGTCAGCCACTCAAGAGACCCAGTACTTC	CSASPSATQETQYF
TRBV6-6	TRBJ2-5	NA	few	TGTGCCAGCAGTTCGGAGACCCAGTACTTC	CASSSETQYF
TRBV5-1	TRBJ2-7	NA	many	TGCGCCAGCAGCTTGACGAACAGGGACTCCAACGAGCAGTACTTC	CASSLTNRDSNEQYF
TRBV5-1	TRBJ1-5	NA	NA	TGCGCCAGCAGCTTGGATACGGAATATAGCAATCAGCCCCAGCATTTT	CASSLDTEYSNQPQHF
TRBV29-1	TRBJ1-1	NA	NA	TGCAGCGTATCCTGGACAACGACATTCACTGAAGCTTTCTTT	CSVSWTTTFTEAFF
TRBV29-1	TRBJ1-5	TRBD1	once	TGCAGCGTCGGACAGGGGGCGAAGAGCAATCAGCCCCAGCATTTT	CSVGQGAKSNQPQHF
TRBV29-1	TRBJ1-2	NA	many	TGCAGCGTTGACAAAAAAGCTAACTATGGCTACACCTTC	CSVDKKANYGYTF
TRBV2	TRBJ2-7	NA	NA	TGTGCCAGCCGCGGGGGCAGGTACGAGCGGTACTTC	CASRGGRYERYF
TRBV20-1	TRBJ2-3	TRBD2	few	TGCAGTGCTAGAAACAAAGCGGGGGGATCAGATACGCAGTATTTT	CSARNKAGGSDTQYF
TRBV13	TRBJ2-7	NA	many	TGTGCCAGCAGCGTCTTCGGGGACCACTCCTACGAGCAGTACTTC	CASSVFGDHSYEQYF
TRBV2	TRBJ2-7	NA	few	TGTGCCAGCAACAGGGTATCCTACGAGCAGTACTTC	CASNRVSYEQYF